This TCR beta chain is from a study of blood T cell repertoires in COVID-19. Only a few counts were recorded for this clone. Other DNA sequences in the sample encode the same CDR3. Germline-derived CDR1 and CDR2 are GTSNPN and SVGIG (reference sequence). V lost 4 bases, J lost 0 bases, and 5 bases stayed unmatched. This CDR3 spans 15 amino acids. Only in-frame clones appear in the TCRdb table, and some are missing; sequencing was by immunoSEQ multiplex PCR. The sample gives tens of thousands of clones, about 80% of which show up once; over 15% is in the top ten. The sequence was collected from a human donor in a cohort sampled during active COVID-19. Sequences were obtained from peripheral blood. This chain connects TRBV30 to TRBJ2-2, with 7 bases aligning to TRBD2. CDR3 residues: CAWKLAGANTGELFF. CDR3 nucleotide sequence: TGTGCCTGGAAATTAGCGGGTGCGAACACCGGGGAGCTGTTTTTT.